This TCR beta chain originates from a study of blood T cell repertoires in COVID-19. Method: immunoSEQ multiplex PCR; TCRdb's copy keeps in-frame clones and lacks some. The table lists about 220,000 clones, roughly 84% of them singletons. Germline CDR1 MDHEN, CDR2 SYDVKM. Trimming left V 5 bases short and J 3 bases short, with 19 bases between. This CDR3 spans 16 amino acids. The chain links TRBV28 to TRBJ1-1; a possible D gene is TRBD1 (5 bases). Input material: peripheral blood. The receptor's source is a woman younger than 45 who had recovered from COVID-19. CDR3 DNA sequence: TGTGCCAGCAGTACCCCCGCGACAGCGTTGGACACTGAAGCTTTCTTT. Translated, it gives CASSTPATALDTEAFF.